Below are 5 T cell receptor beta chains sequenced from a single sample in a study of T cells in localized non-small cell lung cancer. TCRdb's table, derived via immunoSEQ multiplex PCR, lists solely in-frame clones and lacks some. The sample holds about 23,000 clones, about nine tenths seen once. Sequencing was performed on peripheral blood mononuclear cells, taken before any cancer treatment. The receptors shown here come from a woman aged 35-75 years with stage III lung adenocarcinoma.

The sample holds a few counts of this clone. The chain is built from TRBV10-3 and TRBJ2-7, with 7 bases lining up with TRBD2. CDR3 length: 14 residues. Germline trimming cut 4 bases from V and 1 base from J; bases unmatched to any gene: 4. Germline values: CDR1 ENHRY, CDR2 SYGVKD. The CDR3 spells CAISVGGGSYEQYF. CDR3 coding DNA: TGTGCCATCAGTGTTGGCGGGGGTTCCTACGAGCAGTACTTC.

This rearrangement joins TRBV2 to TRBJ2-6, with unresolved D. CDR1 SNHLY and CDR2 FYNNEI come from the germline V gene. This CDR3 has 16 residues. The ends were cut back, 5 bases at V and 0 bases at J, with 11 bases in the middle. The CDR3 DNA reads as TGTGCCAGCAGTACCGGGTCAAGCTCTGGGGCCAACGTCCTGACTTTC. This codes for CASSTGSSSGANVLTF. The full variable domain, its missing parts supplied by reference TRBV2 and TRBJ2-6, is EPEVTQTPSHQVTQMGQEVILRCVPISNHLYFYWYRQILGQKVEFLVSFYNNEISEKSEIFDDQFSVERPDGSNFTLKIRSTKLEDSAMYFCASSTGSSSGANVLTFGAGSRLTVL.

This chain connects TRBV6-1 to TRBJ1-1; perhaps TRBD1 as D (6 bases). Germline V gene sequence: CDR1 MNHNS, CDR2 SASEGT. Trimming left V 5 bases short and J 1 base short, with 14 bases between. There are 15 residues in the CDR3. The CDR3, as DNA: TGTGCCAGCAGTCCGCGGACAGCGCCGAACACTGAAGCTTTCTTT. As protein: CASSPRTAPNTEAFF.

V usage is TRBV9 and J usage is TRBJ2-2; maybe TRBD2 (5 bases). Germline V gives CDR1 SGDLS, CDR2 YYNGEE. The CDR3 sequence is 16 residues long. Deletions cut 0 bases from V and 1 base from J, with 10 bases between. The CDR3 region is CASSVVASLNTGELFF. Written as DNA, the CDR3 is TGTGCCAGCAGCGTAGTGGCTAGCCTGAACACCGGGGAGCTGTTTTTT.

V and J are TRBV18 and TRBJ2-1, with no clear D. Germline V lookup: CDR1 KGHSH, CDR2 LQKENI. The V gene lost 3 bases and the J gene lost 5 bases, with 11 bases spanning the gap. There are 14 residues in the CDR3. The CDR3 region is CASSPSRADNEQFF. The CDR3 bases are TGTGCCAGCTCACCCAGTCGGGCGGACAATGAGCAGTTCTTC.